This TCR beta chain was found in a study of shared clonotypes between healthy human individuals. The CD4+ fraction was divided into a CD45RA+ naive subset and a CD45RA-negative memory subset. Comment on this clone: What it binds is unknown.

Study results and caveats: It was the non-shared clonotypes that had lower generation probabilities than clonotypes shared by all four donors. Even with large depth, rarefaction showed that sorted-subset sequencing was incomplete.

The protocol was immunoSEQ multiplex PCR, while the TCRdb copy is restricted to in-frame clones and leaves out a portion. The sample lists a few hundred thousand clones; about 96% were seen once. The sample taken for sequencing was naive CD4+ T cells sorted from blood. Sample subset: CD45RA+ positively selected. This clonotype originated in a woman between 25 and 40 years old in good health.

CDR3 loop: CASSILSAGGNEQFF. CDR3 nucleotide sequence: TGTGCCAGTAGTATTCTATCGGCAGGGGGAAATGAGCAGTTCTTC. This rearrangement joins TRBV19 to TRBJ2-1, with 7 bases that match TRBD1. The length of the CDR3 is 15 residues. Germline V gene lookup returns CDR1 LNHDA and CDR2 SQIVND (reference sequence). J gave up 7 bases and V 3 bases, and 9 bases lay outside the gene matches.